These 17 T cell receptor beta chains originate from one sample sequenced in a study of vaccination and CD4 T cells after COVID-19. Their target antigens are unknown. The treatment: roughly ten-day PBMC culture with coronavirus spike peptide pools or control peptides (ViraFEST assay). The Oncomine TCR Beta short-read assay was applied to DNA of cultured CD4+ T cells. Using its own MiXCR run on the PCR reads, TCRdb lists one record per CDR3 protein. The sample lists more than 15,000 distinct CDR3 sequences, roughly 45% occurring once. Sequencing used CD4+ T cells from blood, cultured in vitro. Receptors originate from a human donor who had recovered from COVID-19.

This clonotype was observed a few times. The chain links TRBV10-3 to TRBJ2-1, with 7 bases fitting TRBD2. This CDR3 is 15 amino acids long. Germline V gene lookup returns CDR1 ENHRY and CDR2 SYGVKD. V lost 7 bases, J lost 1 base, and 7 bases stayed unmatched. In nucleotides, the CDR3 is TGTGCCATCAACGCGGGAGTTCCATCCTACAATGAGCAGTTCTTC. It encodes CAINAGVPSYNEQFF.

The chain joins TRBV12-3 or TRBV12-4 to TRBJ1-6; no firm D call. Trimming stripped 2 bases from V and 10 bases from J, with 15 bases between. This CDR3 region has 15 residues. CDR3 amino acids: CASSLMAGRRSPLHF. The CDR3 coding sequence is TGTGCCAGCAGTTTAATGGCTGGCAGGAGATCACCCCTCCACTTT.

The rearrangement links TRBV19 to TRBJ1-1; D ambiguous. This CDR3 spans 12 amino acids. V was clipped by 10 bases and J by 3 bases, with 12 bases between them. Germline V gives CDR1 LNHDA, CDR2 SQIVND (reference sequence). The CDR3 spells CATGTGYTEAFF. CDR3 nucleotide sequence: TGTGCCACCGGAACGGGCTACACTGAAGCTTTCTTT.

V gene TRBV7-2 combines with J gene TRBJ2-1; D tentatively reads TRBD1 or TRBD2 (5 bases each). CDR1 and CDR2 from the germline V gene are SGHTA and FQGNSA. The CDR3 length is 13 residues. V dropped 2 bases and J dropped 8 bases, with 10 bases sitting between them. CDR3 protein: CASSLFRGDEQFF. In DNA, the CDR3 is TGTGCCAGCAGCTTATTTCGGGGCGATGAGCAGTTCTTC.

This sequence joins TRBV5-1 and TRBJ2-7; no reliable D call. V lost 1 base and J lost 5, with 13 bases in between. Per the germline V gene, CDR1 is SGHRS and CDR2 is YFSETQ. This CDR3 has 14 residues. CDR3 sequence: CASSLTEDAHEQYF. The CDR3 bases are TGCGCCAGCAGCTTGACAGAAGATGCCCACGAGCAGTACTTC. Filled out from reference TRBV5-1 and TRBJ2-7, the complete variable domain reads KAGVTQTPRYLIKTRGQQVTLSCSPISGHRSVSWYQQTPGQGLQFLFEYFSETQRNKGNFPGRFSGRQFSNSRSEMNVSTLELGDSALYLCASSLTEDAHEQYFGPGTRLTVT.

The chain is built from TRBV12-3 or TRBV12-4 and TRBJ2-4, with TRBD2 matching over 11 bases. J was trimmed by 8 bases and V by 7 bases; bases with no gene match: 10. The CDR3 has 15 residues. CDR3 DNA: TGTGCCAGCACACTTAGCGGGGGGGCCCGGGACATTCAGTACTTC. Translating gives CASTLSGGARDIQYF.

The chain combines TRBV6-2 or TRBV6-3 with TRBJ2-2; D call uncertain. Trimming removed 6 bases from V and 0 bases from J, with 20 bases in between. CDR1 and CDR2 from the germline V gene are MNHEY and SVGEGT. This CDR3 contains 18 residues. This CDR3 is CASRPYSPNKPNTGELFF. CDR3 DNA: TGTGCCAGCAGACCCTACTCCCCGAATAAACCGAACACCGGGGAGCTGTTTTTT.

The genes are TRBV28 and TRBJ1-2; D call uncertain. The CDR3 spans 17 residues. CDR1 is MDHEN, CDR2 SYDVKM, per germline. V was cut by 2 bases and J by 5 bases, with 21 bases left in between. DNA for the CDR3: TGTGCCAGCAGTTTAGAGGGTCCCAGAGTTGCTACTTATGGCTACACCTTC. Residues: CASSLEGPRVATYGYTF.

This clonotype showed up just once. V and J are TRBV5-4 and TRBJ1-1; the D gene is possibly TRBD1 (6 bases). Germline loops: CDR1 SGHNT, CDR2 YYREEE (reference sequence). Between the trimmed V and J ends, which lost 4 bases and 1 base, there was a span of 14 bases. The CDR3 runs 15 residues. CDR3 sequence: CASSPSGGRNTEAFF. DNA of the CDR3: TGTGCCAGCAGCCCCTCCGGGGGCAGGAACACTGAAGCTTTCTTT.

In this sample, this clonotype turned up a few times. The chain uses TRBV6-5 and TRBJ1-5; D gene unclear. V lost 0 bases, J lost 0 bases, and 15 bases lay in between. This CDR3 comprises 18 residues. Germline loops: CDR1 MNHEY, CDR2 SVGAGI. CDR3 DNA sequence: TGTGCCAGCAGTTACTCACCGAAAGGTGGATATAGCAATCAGCCCCAGCATTTT. Encoded protein: CASSYSPKGGYSNQPQHF.

The V gene is TRBV7-2, the J gene TRBJ2-5; D is unresolved. CDR1 and CDR2 from the germline V gene are SGHTA and FQGNSA. The CDR3 contains 11 residues. With 3 bases removed from V and 7 bases from J, the gap between germline ends came to 6 bases. CDR3 sequence (DNA): TGTGCCAGCAGCTTTACTGGGACCCAGTACTTC. The encoded protein is CASSFTGTQYF.

The J gene is TRBJ2-3, the V gene TRBV12-3 or TRBV12-4; D perhaps matches TRBD2 (6 bases). Trimming took 5 bases from V and 1 from J, leaving 13 bases between them. This CDR3 region has 15 residues. The DNA for the CDR3 is TGTGCCAGCAGTCCCCGGGAGACGGGCACAGATACGCAGTATTTT. It is translated as CASSPRETGTDTQYF.

The genes are TRBV20-1 and TRBJ2-6, with 11 bases matching TRBD1. Germline V gene data show CDR1 as DFQATT and CDR2 as SNEGSKA (reference sequence). The CDR3 has 20 amino acids. V lost 0 bases and J lost 2; bases outside the gene matches: 12. The CDR3 nucleotides are TGCAGTGCTAGAGATAGGCGTCGCGGACAGGGGGCGGCTGGGGCCAACGTCCTGACTTTC. Translating it yields CSARDRRRGQGAAGANVLTF.

The V and J genes are TRBV7-2 and TRBJ2-7; D is uncertain. Trimming left V 3 bases short and J 2 bases short, with 11 bases between. Germline CDR1 and CDR2: SGHTA and FQGNSA. The CDR3 spans 14 residues. CDR3 loop: CASSLSGRTYEQYF. CDR3 in DNA: TGTGCCAGCAGCTTGTCCGGACGTACCTACGAGCAGTACTTC.

The sample holds a few counts of this clonotype. The chain joins TRBV25-1 to TRBJ2-1; 11 bases agree with TRBD1. V shed 2 bases and J 8 bases; nucleotides not matched to a gene: 14. Germline CDR1 is MGHDK and CDR2 is SYGVNS. There are 18 residues in the CDR3. The CDR3 DNA sequence: TGTGCCAGCAGTGAAACCTTAGGACAGGGGGCTTCCAAGGATGAGCAGTTCTTC. It translates to CASSETLGQGASKDEQFF.

V gene TRBV14 combines with J gene TRBJ1-2; 8 bases map to TRBD1. CDR1 and CDR2 from the germline V gene are SGHDN and FVKESK. The CDR3 has 14 residues. V shed 4 bases and J 8 bases; nucleotides not matched to a gene: 9. The CDR3 sequence is CASSRKQGAVGYTF. For the CDR3, the DNA is TGTGCCAGCAGCCGTAAGCAGGGGGCGGTAGGCTACACCTTC.

The rearrangement joins TRBV5-1 to TRBJ2-5; TRBD2 is a possible D gene (6 bases). Germline V CDR1 and CDR2: SGHRS, YFSETQ. With 3 bases removed from V and 1 base from J, the gap between germline ends came to 10 bases. The CDR3 contains 14 residues. The CDR3 region is CASSSGTLQETQYF. CDR3 nucleotide sequence: TGCGCCAGCAGCTCCGGGACTCTCCAAGAGACCCAGTACTTC.